This T cell receptor beta chain comes out of a study of blood T cell repertoires in COVID-19 (dated by TCRdb to 2020 to 2022). Concerning the study at large: The collaborator samples originated in the United States, Italy and Spain and spanned the acute and convalescent phases of COVID-19. The prospective study material was composed of cDNA or gDNA derived from T cells, B-cell-depleted T cells, or PBMCs. The dataset comprised deeply sampled blood TCRbeta repertoires from subjects exposed to, actively infected with, or recovered from COVID-19. The repertoires were made available in a free public database intended to serve as a resource for research on the immune response to SARS-CoV-2. The samples were drawn from the first 160 participants of the ongoing ImmuneRACE study and from 950 to 1,500 subjects provided by 6 global collaborators. Nearly every sample came with metadata listing a de-identified subject ID, COVID-19 status, age in years and sex. Where HLA class I and class II types were available, the types were taken from metadata supplied by the sample provider, not from assay-based typing. Beyond this particular receptor, the publication reports: Clinical and demographic metadata were provided uncurated, with the amount varying by source and participant.

Reading the germline V gene (reference sequence) gives CDR1 SGHNT and CDR2 YYREEE. Counted from cysteine to phenylalanine, this CDR3 has 13 amino acids. Only CDR3 DNA remains: 39 bases, in frame from the first base. The junction shows trimming of 2 bases on V and 14 bases on J, and the gene matches do not reach 10 bases of it. With respect to this clone: It has no known antigen specificity. Within one base of it there is no much larger clone, and no base qualities were kept.

TCRbeta CDR3 regions were amplified from genomic DNA by means of the immunoSEQ Assay, a bias-controlled multiplex PCR. The authors' analysis ran thus. Nucleated cell counts per sample were estimated from amplification of reference gene primers within the assay. Sequence reads were collapsed and filtered to measure the absolute abundance of every unique TCRbeta CDR3 rearrangement. For each sample, productive Simpson clonality was calculated as the square root of Simpson's diversity index over productive rearrangements. TCRdb stores this immuneACCESS table with in-frame sequences only. Part of the clones is absent; in the studies checked, under half of the shortfall reflects unresolved V genes, and no reason is known for the rest. V and J calls and clone size follow that table, whereas D and trimming were derived from the DNA. This sample lists over 85,000 clones; approximately 90% were detected once. The ten largest clonotypes hold roughly 2.2% of the sample.

The collaborating institutions used their own protocols to collect whole blood in K2EDTA tubes. For TCRbeta analysis, collaborators shipped samples as frozen whole blood, isolated PBMCs, or DNA extracted from either of those sample types. The material sequenced was peripheral blood. This TCR was recovered from a human donor with active COVID-19. The donor label of this sample is uncertain. The chain employs TRBV5-4 and TRBJ2-1; TRBD1 matches 7 bases in the middle. The nucleotide sequence is given as TGTGCCAGCAGCTTAGGCCGGGACAGAGGCGAGTTCTTC. Its protein is CASSLGRDRGEFF. Reference TRBV5-4 and TRBJ2-1 proteins supply the regions before and after the CDR3; the full variable domain is: ETGVTQSPTHLIKTRGQQVTLRCSSQSGHNTVSWYQQALGQGPQFIFQYYREEENGRGNFPPRFSGLQFPNYSSELNVNALELDDSALYLCASSLGRDRGEFFGPGTRLTVL.